This TCR beta chain was obtained from a study of CD8 T cells in ankylosing spondylitis. TCRdb itself ran the 5' RACE reads through MiXCR, one entry per CDR3 protein. The sample includes around 440,000 distinct CDR3 sequences, 17% of them seen just once. This clonotype was detected only a few times. The antigen remains undetermined. The germline CDR1 and CDR2 sequences are SGHTA and FQGTGA. With 2 bases removed from V and 8 bases from J, the gap between germline ends came to 12 bases. This CDR3 contains 13 residues. Study-level findings and limits: Within ankylosing spondylitis blood, a TCR beta motif made up of several highly homologous variants appeared to be characteristic.

The V gene is TRBV7-3, the J gene TRBJ1-2, with D possibly matching TRBD1 (5 bases). This receptor was taken from a male donor with ankylosing spondylitis. Sequencing was carried out using blood, either unsorted or a sorted T cell fraction (not recorded which). As DNA, the CDR3 is TGTGCCAGCAGCTTAGGGGCCTCGAGGGGCTACACCTTC. It codes for CASSLGASRGYTF.